This is a list of T cell receptor beta chains from one sample in a study of T cell responses to AZD1222 COVID-19 vaccine. Repertoires were generated with immunoSEQ multiplex PCR, while TCRdb's copy carries only in-frame clones and drops some. Among 98,000 or so clones listed, approximately 89% were seen once. The material was peripheral blood, obtained on day 0 of MenACWY control vaccination. These receptors were obtained from an adult in good health. Both conserved end residues are part of each CDR3. The order of the fields is V gene, D gene, J gene, clone size, CDR3 DNA, CDR3 protein. D genes are given only for firm matches. Not every row has a clone size; where given, it reads once, few, many or a size class.

>TRBV29-1|.|TRBJ1-1|.
TGCAGCGTTGAAGAACAGGGAAAAGCGGAAGCTTTCTTT
CSVEEQGKAEAFF
>TRBV19|.|TRBJ2-1|few
TGTGCCAGTAGTATAACAGGGCCCATGAATGAGCAGTTCTTC
CASSITGPMNEQFF
>TRBV27|TRBD1|TRBJ2-7|.
TGTGCCAGCAGTTTGTGGAACCAGGGGGCTAGTTACGAGCAGTACTTC
CASSLWNQGASYEQYF
>TRBV10-2|TRBD1|TRBJ1-2|once
TGCGCCAGCAGGGAGAACAGGGGGTCTAACTATGGCTACACCTTC
CASRENRGSNYGYTF
>TRBV30|.|TRBJ2-1|.
TGTGCCTGGACGGGGGCCTCGCGCAATGAGCAGTTCTTC
CAWTGASRNEQFF
>TRBV7-2|TRBD2|TRBJ2-5|.
TGTGCCGGATCAGCGGGGGTTCATCAAGAGACCCAGTACTTC
CAGSAGVHQETQYF
>TRBV10-3|TRBD1|TRBJ2-7|.
TGTGCCATCAGCTCAGGACAGGGGGCCTACGAGCAGTACTTC
CAISSGQGAYEQYF
>TRBV6-5|.|TRBJ1-2|.
TGTGCCAGCAGCTCACCCGGGACCCGAGGTGGCTACACCTTC
CASSSPGTRGGYTF
>TRBV27|.|TRBJ1-1|.
TGTGCCAGCAGTTTAAGGGGCGGTCCTTTCGTCCAAGCTTTCTTT
CASSLRGGPFVQAFF
>TRBV18|.|TRBJ1-5|.
TGTGCCAGCTCACTCCCAGGGAGAGGACAGCCCCAGCATTTT
CASSLPGRGQPQHF
>TRBV28|.|TRBJ1-4|.
TGTGCCAGCGCGGACCCAGGCGGTGAAAAACTGTTTTTT
CASADPGGEKLFF
>TRBV9|TRBD1|TRBJ1-2|.
TGTGCCAGCAGCGTTGCGGGACAGGGATCCTATGGCTACACCTTC
CASSVAGQGSYGYTF
>TRBV10-3|.|TRBJ2-7|.
TGTGCCATCAGTGAGTCGATCAGCCTTAAGAGCTCCTACGAGCAGTACTTC
CAISESISLKSSYEQYF
>TRBV5-4|.|TRBJ1-1|.
TGTGCCAGCAGCATACAGGGCTCGGGGAGGACTGAAGCTTTCTTT
CASSIQGSGRTEAFF
>TRBV6-5|.|TRBJ1-1|.
TGTGCCAGCAGTTACGGGTGGACTGAAGCTTTCTTT
CASSYGWTEAFF
>TRBV27|.|TRBJ1-1|.
TGTGCCAGCAGTTTGCAGGGACGGGGCACTGAAGCTTTCTTT
CASSLQGRGTEAFF
>TRBV19|.|TRBJ1-5|.
TGTGCCAGTAGTTTCCGGAATCATAATCAGCCCCAGCATTTT
CASSFRNHNQPQHF
>TRBV7-8|TRBD1|TRBJ1-1|.
TGTGCCAGCTCAAGGGGGCGAAACACTGAAGCTTTCTTT
CASSRGRNTEAFF
>TRBV6-1|.|TRBJ1-6|.
TGTGCCAGCAGTGAAAGGCCGGGACTCAATTCACCCCTCCACTTT
CASSERPGLNSPLHF
>TRBV27|.|TRBJ1-2|.
TGTGCCAGCAGCCGGGGGGGGAACTATGGCTACACCTTC
CASSRGGNYGYTF
>TRBV29-1|.|TRBJ1-5|.
TGCAGCGCGGGAGGTAGCAATCAGCCCCAGCATTTT
CSAGGSNQPQHF
>TRBV19|.|TRBJ2-7|.
TGTGCCAGTAGTATAGCTGTTGGCGAGCAGTACTTC
CASSIAVGEQYF
>TRBV5-6|.|TRBJ1-4|.
TGTGCCAGCAGCTTGATGGGGGGAGGAAAACTGTTTTTT
CASSLMGGGKLFF
>TRBV7-6|TRBD1|TRBJ1-2|few
TGTGCCAGCAGCTTCAAAGGACAGGGGGCAAATGGCTACACCTTC
CASSFKGQGANGYTF
>TRBV7-8|.|TRBJ1-1|.
TGTGCCAGCAGCCGTAATCAGGGCACTGAAGCTTTCTTT
CASSRNQGTEAFF
>TRBV7-8|TRBD1|TRBJ1-6|once
TGTGCCAGCAGCCCCGGACAGGGTAATTCACCCCTCCACTTT
CASSPGQGNSPLHF
>TRBV10-2|.|TRBJ2-1|.
TGCGCCAGCAGTGACACAGGTCCCTCCAATGAGCAGTTCTTC
CASSDTGPSNEQFF
>TRBV7-9|TRBD1|TRBJ2-7|.
TGTGCCAGCAGCACGAACCGGGACAGGGGTAAAGAGCAGTACTTC
CASSTNRDRGKEQYF
>TRBV7-6|TRBD2|TRBJ2-1|.
TGTGCCAGCAGCTTAGTGTCCGAGCGGGGAAGTGAGCAGTTCTTC
CASSLVSERGSEQFF
>TRBV7-3|TRBD2|TRBJ2-3|.
TGTGCCAGCAGCCCGTCAGCGGGGCGGAGCACAGATACGCAGTATTTT
CASSPSAGRSTDTQYF
>TRBV7-9|.|TRBJ1-6|few
TGTGCCAGCAGCTTACACGGTAATAATTCACCCCTCCACTTT
CASSLHGNNSPLHF
>TRBV28|.|TRBJ2-3|.
TGTGCCAGCAGTTTGTCAGGGCTGGGAACAGATACGCAGTATTTT
CASSLSGLGTDTQYF
>TRBV6-4|.|TRBJ2-6|.
TGTGCCAGCAGTGACAACTCTGGGGCCAACGTCCTGACTTTC
CASSDNSGANVLTF
>TRBV2|.|TRBJ1-2|.
TGTGCCAGCAGTGTAGGCCTGGGCTATGGCTACACCTTC
CASSVGLGYGYTF
>TRBV14|.|TRBJ1-2|.
TGTGCCAGCAGCCCCTTTGACGGTTGGGGCTACACCTTC
CASSPFDGWGYTF
>TRBV12-3/TRBV12-4|.|TRBJ1-2|.
TGTGCCAGCAGTTTGAGGAGGGACTATGGCTACACCTTC
CASSLRRDYGYTF
>TRBV9|.|TRBJ2-1|.
TGTGCCAGCAGCCCGGGACTGAGCTCCTACAATGAGCAGTTCTTC
CASSPGLSSYNEQFF
>TRBV4-1|.|TRBJ1-2|.
TGCGCCAGCAGCCAAGTTGCCAGGGCCAACTATGGCTACACCTTC
CASSQVARANYGYTF
>TRBV27|.|TRBJ1-1|.
TGTGCCAGCAGTTTATCAGGTGAAGGATGGAAACTGAACACTGAAGCTTTCTTT
CASSLSGEGWKLNTEAFF
>TRBV5-4|.|TRBJ1-2|.
TGTGCCAGCAGCTTCCAGGTTGCTAACTATGGCTACACCTTC
CASSFQVANYGYTF
>TRBV5-8|.|TRBJ2-7|.
TGTGCCAGCAGCATATACGGCGAGCAGTACTTC
CASSIYGEQYF
>TRBV5-4|TRBD2|TRBJ2-7|.
TGTGCCAGCAGCCCTAGCGGGGGGGCCCGCTACGAGCAGTACTTC
CASSPSGGARYEQYF
>TRBV3-1/TRBV3-2|.|TRBJ1-1|.
TGTGCCAGCAGCCCCTCGGGATTGGGGAACACTGAAGCTTTCTTT
CASSPSGLGNTEAFF